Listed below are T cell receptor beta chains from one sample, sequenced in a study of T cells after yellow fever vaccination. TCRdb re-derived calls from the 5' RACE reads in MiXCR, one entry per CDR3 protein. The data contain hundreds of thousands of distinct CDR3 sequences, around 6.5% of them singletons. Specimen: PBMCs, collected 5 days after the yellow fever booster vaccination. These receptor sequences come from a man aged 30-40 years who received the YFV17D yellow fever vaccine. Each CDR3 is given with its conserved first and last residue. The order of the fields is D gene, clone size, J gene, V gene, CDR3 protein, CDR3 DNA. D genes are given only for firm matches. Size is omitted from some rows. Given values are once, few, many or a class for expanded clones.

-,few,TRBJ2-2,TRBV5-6,CASVKQLNTGELFF,TGTGCCAGCGTTAAACAGCTCAACACCGGGGAGCTGTTTTTT
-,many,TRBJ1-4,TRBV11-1,CASSLVYEQGVGGLEKLFF,TGTGCCAGCAGCTTAGTATACGAGCAAGGGGTTGGAGGGCTTGAAAAACTGTTTTTT
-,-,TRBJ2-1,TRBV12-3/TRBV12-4,CASTHLLHEQFF,TGTGCCAGCACTCACTTACTCCATGAGCAGTTCTTC
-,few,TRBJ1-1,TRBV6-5,CASRLGVDTEAFF,TGTGCCAGCAGACTTGGGGTGGACACTGAAGCTTTCTTT
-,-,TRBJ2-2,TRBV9,CASRTGSTGELFF,TGTGCCAGCAGAACCGGGAGCACCGGGGAGCTGTTTTTT
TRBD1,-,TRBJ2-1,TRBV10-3,CAIRPGTGVNEQFF,TGTGCCATCAGACCCGGGACAGGGGTAAATGAGCAGTTCTTC
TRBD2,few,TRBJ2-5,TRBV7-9,CASSPEWTSGGDQYF,TGTGCCAGCAGCCCGGAATGGACTAGCGGGGGAGACCAGTACTTC
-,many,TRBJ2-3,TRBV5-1,CASSYQGRDTQYF,TGCGCCAGCAGCTACCAGGGTCGCGATACGCAGTATTTT
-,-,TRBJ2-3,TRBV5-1,CASSLASGGMDTQYF,TGCGCCAGCAGCTTGGCATCTGGGGGTATGGATACGCAGTATTTT
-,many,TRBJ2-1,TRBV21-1,CASSMAGRESIAGVDNEQFF,TGTGCCAGCAGCATGGCCGGTCGTGAGAGTATAGCGGGAGTTGACAATGAGCAGTTCTTC
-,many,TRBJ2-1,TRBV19,CASSIDRAGADEQFF,TGTGCCAGTAGTATAGATCGGGCAGGGGCGGATGAGCAGTTCTTC
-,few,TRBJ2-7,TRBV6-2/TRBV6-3,CASSYEDYEQYF,TGTGCCAGCAGTTACGAGGACTACGAGCAGTACTTC
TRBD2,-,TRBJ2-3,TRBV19,CASTAGTKSDTQYF,TGTGCCAGTACCGCCGGGACTAAAAGTGATACGCAGTATTTT
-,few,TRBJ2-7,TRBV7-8,CASSPAGAGLSYEQYF,TGTGCCAGCAGCCCCGCCGGGGCCGGGCTGTCCTACGAGCAGTACTTC
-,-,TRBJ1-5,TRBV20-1,CSARGNGNQPQHF,TGCAGTGCTAGGGGGAATGGCAATCAGCCCCAGCATTTT
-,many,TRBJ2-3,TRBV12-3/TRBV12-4,CASSFALDDADTQYF,TGTGCCAGCAGTTTTGCACTAGACGATGCAGATACGCAGTATTTT